This T cell receptor beta chain was captured by sequencing in a study of long-term antiretroviral therapy in people with HIV. The germline gives CDR1 MRHNA, CDR2 SNTAGT. The CDR3 loop spans 14 amino acids. With 5 bases clipped from V and 7 bases from J, the junction kept 8 bases outside the gene matches. In the United States, treatment was given to all participants with HIV. Of note for this clone: Antigen unknown.

The study, taken as a whole, reports: Post-ART samples showed increased diversity that remained below transplant donor control levels. Blood sampling spanned 2004 to 2017, possibly under older ART regimens. Pre-ART expanded TRB clones stayed dominant throughout, though often decreasing after ART.

Running of the v3.0 immunoSEQ assay took place at survey level. TCRdb's copy holds only in-frame clones and misses some; the assay was immunoSEQ multiplex PCR. This sample has 40,000 to 45,000 clones, with over 90% found just once. This receptor was obtained from a woman aged 50 to 60 with HIV. This specimen was unsorted PBMCs, taken 3.7 years after starting antiretroviral therapy. J is TRBJ2-7 and V is TRBV6-4; 10 bases are a match to TRBD2. The CDR3 loop is CASSPSGGAGEQYF. The CDR3 DNA reads as TGTGCCAGCAGTCCGAGCGGGGGGGCCGGGGAGCAGTACTTC.